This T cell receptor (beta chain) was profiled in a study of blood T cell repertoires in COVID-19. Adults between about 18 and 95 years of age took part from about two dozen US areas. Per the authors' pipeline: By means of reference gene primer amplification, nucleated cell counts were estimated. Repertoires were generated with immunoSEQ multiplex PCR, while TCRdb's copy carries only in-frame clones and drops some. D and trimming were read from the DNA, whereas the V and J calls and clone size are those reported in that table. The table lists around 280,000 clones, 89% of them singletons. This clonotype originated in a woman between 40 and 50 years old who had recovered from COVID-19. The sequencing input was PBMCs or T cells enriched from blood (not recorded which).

DNA of the CDR3: TGTGCCAGCAGTGAATCCTCACCACAGGCGCAGTATTTT. Its protein product is CASSESSPQAQYF. The J gene is TRBJ2-3, the V gene TRBV6-1, with D possibly being TRBD1 (5 bases). Germline V gene data show CDR1 as MNHNS and CDR2 as SASEGT. V was trimmed by 2 bases and J by 10 bases, leaving 13 bases between them. The CDR3 has 13 residues.